These 31 T cell receptor beta chains originate from one sample sequenced in a study of T cell repertoires in aging, cancer and after chemotherapy. A mixed TRB-A/B primer pool amplified rearranged TRB by multiplex touch-down PCR. TCRdb passed the multiplex PCR reads through MiXCR, listing each CDR3 protein once. The repertoire holds fewer than 6,000 distinct CDR3 sequences, with roughly 35% as singletons. Amplification of TCR beta used genomic DNA extracted from peripheral blood. The sample was blood. These receptors all stem from a human donor with a blood cancer.

J is TRBJ2-7 and V is TRBV6-5; 9 nucleotides align to TRBD1. The V gene end was trimmed by 6 bases and the J gene end by 3 bases; junction bases not matched to a gene: 9. The germline CDR1 and CDR2 sequences are MNHEY and SVGAGI. This CDR3 region has 15 residues. The CDR3 loop reads CASRSTGTGLYEQYF. DNA for the CDR3: TGTGCCAGCAGAAGTACCGGGACAGGGCTCTACGAGCAGTACTTC.

V and J are TRBV7-2 and TRBJ2-3; D is unresolved. Trimming pared 5 bases from V and 6 bases from J, leaving 12 bases between. Germline V gene sequence: CDR1 SGHTA, CDR2 FQGNSA. This CDR3 has 13 amino acids. The CDR3 nucleotides read TGTGCCAGCAGCCTTCGATACTACGATACGCAGTATTTT. Translated, it gives CASSLRYYDTQYF.

This clonotype is deemed medium-sized. The chain joins TRBV13 to TRBJ2-6; 9 bases line up with TRBD2. The CDR3 contains 16 residues. Germline CDR1 is PRHDT and CDR2 is FYEKMQ (reference sequence). J was trimmed by 0 bases and V by 3 bases; bases with no gene match: 0. CDR3 region: CASSLRGGSGANVLTF. CDR3 nucleotide sequence: TGTGCCAGCAGCTTGCGGGGGGGCTCTGGGGCCAACGTCCTGACTTTC.

This clonotype was counted between two and nine times. This sequence joins TRBV13 and TRBJ1-2; TRBD1 agrees at 8 bases. The CDR3 runs to 15 residues. J lost 8 bases, V lost 3 bases, and 11 bases had no gene match. CDR1 PRHDT and CDR2 FYEKMQ come from the germline V gene (reference sequence). CDR3 nucleotide sequence: TGTGCCAGCAGCTTGGCAGGACAGGGTGGCAAGGGCTACACCTTC. Translated, it gives CASSLAGQGGKGYTF.

This clonotype has a handful of counts. The V and J genes are TRBV6-5 and TRBJ2-6; a weak D match, TRBD1 (6 bases). The germline CDR1 and CDR2 sequences are MNHEY and SVGAGI. The CDR3 covers 18 residues. V was cut by 4 bases and J by 4 bases, with 20 bases left in between. The CDR3 coding sequence is TGTGCCAGCAGTTCTCGATCGGCCGCAGGGGTCGGGGCCAACGTCCTGACTTTC. Translating it yields CASSSRSAAGVGANVLTF.

This clonotype turned up a few times. This sequence joins TRBV7-9 and TRBJ2-3, with no clear D. The CDR3 runs 12 residues. The germline V and J ends were trimmed by 7 bases and 0 bases, with 5 bases remaining between them. CDR1 is SEHNR, CDR2 FQNEAQ, per germline (reference sequence). Here the CDR3 reads CASTLSTDTQYF. CDR3 DNA sequence: TGTGCCAGCACACTGAGCACAGATACGCAGTATTTT.

The chain carries TRBV20-1 and TRBJ2-5; D gene ambiguous. V was clipped by 7 bases and J by 2 bases, with 5 bases between them. Germline CDR1 reads DFQATT; CDR2 reads SNEGSKA (reference sequence). The CDR3 is made up of 10 amino acids. In DNA, the CDR3 is TGCAGTGGGCAACAAGAGACCCAGTACTTC. Its protein product is CSGQQETQYF.

This chain joins TRBV6-5 and TRBJ2-1; the match to TRBD2 covers 8 bases. Germline V gene lookup returns CDR1 MNHEY and CDR2 SVGAGI. Trimming took 2 bases from V and 4 from J; bases not matched to a gene: 1. The CDR3 has 14 residues. The CDR3 DNA reads TGTGCCAGCAGTTACGCGGGGGGTTACAATGAGCAGTTCTTC. Translating gives CASSYAGGYNEQFF.

V and J are TRBV6-5 and TRBJ1-5; tentatively, D is TRBD1 (5 bases). In germline, CDR1 is MNHEY, CDR2 SVGAGI. CDR3 size: 14 residues. V was clipped by 5 bases and J by 5 bases, with 13 bases between them. The CDR3 nucleotides read TGTGCCAGCAGTGATACGGGGGAGTATCAGCCCCAGCATTTT. Amino acid sequence: CASSDTGEYQPQHF.

The chain combines TRBV20-1 with TRBJ2-5; the D gene is possibly TRBD2 (6 bases). V gave up 3 bases and J gave up 1 base, with 9 bases separating them. Per germline, CDR1 DFQATT and CDR2 SNEGSKA (reference sequence). The CDR3 consists of 13 residues. CDR3 sequence: CSARWRAQETQYF. The CDR3 DNA reads TGCAGTGCTAGGTGGAGGGCCCAAGAGACCCAGTACTTC.

The chain joins TRBV20-1 to TRBJ2-7; possibly TRBD1 for D (5 bases). This CDR3 contains 13 residues. Trimming removed 5 bases at V and 2 bases at J, with 13 bases between. Germline V gene sequence: CDR1 DFQATT, CDR2 SNEGSKA (reference sequence). The DNA for the CDR3 is TGCAGTGCTTTTCAGGGTCTCGCCTACGAGCAGTACTTC. It translates to CSAFQGLAYEQYF.

The chain carries TRBV11-2 and TRBJ2-7, with 10 bases that match TRBD1. Unmatched junction bases numbered 7, after V lost 4 bases and J lost 7 bases. The CDR3 loop spans 14 amino acids. Germline V gene data show CDR1 as SGHAT and CDR2 as FQNNGV. CDR3 in amino acids: CASSSGTGEREQYF. In DNA form, the CDR3 reads TGTGCCAGCAGCTCCGGGACAGGGGAAAGGGAGCAGTACTTC.

The CDR3 here is CASSPDRTFSPLHF. The CDR3 nucleotides read TGCGCCAGCAGCCCAGATCGGACCTTTTCACCCCTCCACTTT. The chain joins TRBV4-3 to TRBJ1-6; D is unclear. The CDR3 covers 14 residues. Germline V CDR1 and CDR2: LGHNA, YSLEER. Trimming cost V 4 bases and J 9 bases, with 13 bases left between them.

There are a few counts of this clonotype. The chain employs TRBV30 and TRBJ2-2; D is uncertain. From germline, CDR1 is GTSNPN and CDR2 SVGIG (reference sequence). V was pared by 7 bases and J by 3 bases, with 18 bases between. The CDR3 is 15 residues long. The CDR3 sequence is CASKAPRSYTGELFF. The CDR3, as DNA: TGTGCCTCTAAGGCCCCTAGATCCTACACCGGGGAGCTGTTTTTT.

Comment on this clonotype: This may be a read error: a much more frequent sequence differs by one nucleotide. The chain has TRBV30 and TRBJ1-2; D unclear. The length of the CDR3 is 13 residues. CDR1 and CDR2 (germline): GTSNPN, SVGIG (reference sequence). CDR3 nucleotides: TGTGCCTGGAGTTTTTCCAGGAACTATTGCTACACCTTC. It yields the protein CAWSFSRNYCYTF. The complete variable domain, with remaining parts taken from reference TRBV30 and TRBJ1-2, reads SQTIHQWPATLVQPVGSPLSLECTVEGTSNPNLYWYRQAAGRGLQLLFYSVGIGQISSEVPQNLSASRPQDRQFILSSKKLLLSDSGFYLCAWSFSRNYCYTFGSGTRLTVV.

This clonotype showed up just a few times. The chain combines TRBV10-3 with TRBJ1-1; TRBD1 matches at 8 bases. The V gene's germline CDR1 is ENHRY and CDR2 SYGVKD. CDR3 length: 12 residues. The V segment lost 6 bases and the J segment 7 bases; nucleotides outside the gene matches: 4. CDR3 bases: TGTGCCATCAGGCAAGACAGGGGTGAAGCTTTCTTT. Encoded protein: CAIRQDRGEAFF.

The chain couples TRBV12-3 or TRBV12-4 to TRBJ1-5; D is unresolved. V lost 2 bases to trimming and J lost 4 bases, with 6 bases between them. The CDR3 runs 13 residues. As DNA, the CDR3 is TGTGCCAGCAGTTTATCGGGGAATCAGCCCCAGCATTTT. This gives the protein CASSLSGNQPQHF.

The chain is built from TRBV7-9 and TRBJ1-3; D not resolved. Between the trimmed V and J ends, which lost 1 base and 8 bases, there was a span of 9 bases. The germline gives CDR1 SEHNR, CDR2 FQNEAQ (reference sequence). There are 13 residues in the CDR3. CDR3 region: CASSLGGGDTIYF. The CDR3 DNA reads TGTGCCAGCAGCTTAGGCGGAGGAGACACCATATATTTT.

By sample fraction, this clonotype is medium-sized. The gene calls are TRBV5-5 and TRBJ2-5, with D maybe TRBD1 (5 bases). V gave up 5 bases and J gave up 3 bases, with 5 bases separating them. This CDR3 contains 11 residues. Germline V CDR1 and CDR2: SGHKS, YYEKEE (reference sequence). The chain's CDR3 is CASRGEETQYF. The CDR3, as DNA: TGTGCCAGCAGAGGGGAAGAGACCCAGTACTTC.

This clonotype rates as medium-sized. The chain combines TRBV13 with TRBJ1-4; D remains unclear. CDR3 size: 14 residues. Trimming removed 0 bases at V and 9 bases at J, with 11 bases between. CDR1 and CDR2 (germline): PRHDT, FYEKMQ (reference sequence). The CDR3, as DNA: TGTGCCAGCAGCTTAGGTCAGCACGAGAAAAAACTGTTTTTT. It is translated as CASSLGQHEKKLFF.

In this sample, this clonotype is medium-sized (0.01 to 0.1%). J is TRBJ2-5 and V is TRBV30; unclear D gene. In germline, CDR1 is GTSNPN, CDR2 SVGIG (reference sequence). The CDR3 is 11 residues long. V shed 0 bases and J shed 4 bases, with 3 bases lying between them. The CDR3 DNA reads TGTGCCTGGAGTGTGGGAGAGACCCAGTACTTC. Translating gives CAWSVGETQYF.

The chain recombines TRBV6-5 with TRBJ1-4; no reliable D call. This CDR3 is built from 14 residues. V was clipped by 6 bases and J by 0 bases, with 8 bases between them. The germline gives CDR1 MNHEY, CDR2 SVGAGI. CDR3 bases: TGTGCCAGCAGCCTCAGTGCAACTAATGAAAAACTGTTTTTT. This sequence encodes CASSLSATNEKLFF.

This chain uses TRBV6-5 with TRBJ1-1, with D maybe TRBD1 (6 bases). There are 14 residues in the CDR3. Germline V gene sequence: CDR1 MNHEY, CDR2 SVGAGI. Trimming shortened V by 5 bases and J by 4 bases, and 14 bases separated the two germline ends. DNA of the CDR3: TGTGCCAGCAGTACGCCACAGGGAAGCACTGAAGCTTTCTTT. Protein sequence: CASSTPQGSTEAFF.

The V and J genes are TRBV27 and TRBJ2-1; 12 bases line up with TRBD2. Per the germline V gene, CDR1 is MNHEY and CDR2 is SMNVEV (reference sequence). Unmatched junction bases numbered 12, after V lost 5 bases and J lost 7 bases. The length of the CDR3 is 17 residues. In DNA, the CDR3 is TGTGCCAGCAGTCCGCTGACTAGCGGGGGACCCCTAAATGAGCAGTTCTTC. Amino acids: CASSPLTSGGPLNEQFF.

This clonotype is medium-sized (0.01 to 0.1%) within its sample. This chain uses TRBV6-5 with TRBJ1-5; no clear D. Germline values: CDR1 MNHEY, CDR2 SVGAGI. The CDR3 runs 12 residues. V was shortened by 4 bases and J by 5 bases, with 6 bases between the two germline ends. The CDR3 DNA follows: TGTGCCAGCAGTTCCGTCGATCAGCCCCAGCATTTT. Its protein is CASSSVDQPQHF.

In this sample, this clonotype is medium-sized (0.01 to 0.1%). The rearrangement uses TRBV29-1 and TRBJ1-1; possibly TRBD1 for D (6 bases). This CDR3 is 12 amino acids long. The germline V gene encodes CDR1 SQVTM and CDR2 ANQGSEA. Trimming stripped 6 bases from V and 1 base from J, with 9 bases between. CDR3 residues: CSVGQSNTEAFF. As DNA, the CDR3 is TGCAGCGTCGGACAGTCGAACACTGAAGCTTTCTTT.

In its sample, this clonotype was seen once. One end of the junction varies from germline; a read error may be responsible. The chain carries TRBV5-6 and TRBJ2-5; a possible D gene is TRBD2 (5 bases). CDR1 is SGHDT and CDR2 is YYEEEE in the germline V gene. This CDR3 has 15 amino acids. This CDR3 reads CASSLPGDAGETQYF. In nucleotides, the CDR3 is TGCGCCAGCAGCTTGCCCGGCGACGCGGGAGAGACCCAGTACTTC.

The V call is TRBV5-6, the J call TRBJ2-7; D not certain. The CDR3 is 16 amino acids. Germline V gene sequence: CDR1 SGHDT, CDR2 YYEEEE. Between the trimmed V and J ends, which lost 4 bases and 1 base, there was a span of 18 bases. Written as DNA, the CDR3 is TGTGCCAGCAGCACCTTCCGATTGGATTCATCCTACGAGCAGTACTTC. This translates into CASSTFRLDSSYEQYF. The full variable domain, with the rest looked up from reference TRBV5-6 and TRBJ2-7, is DAGVTQSPTHLIKTRGQQVTLRCSPKSGHDTVSWYQQALGQGPQFIFQYYEEEERQRGNFPDRFSGHQFPNYSSELNVNALLLGDSALYLCASSTFRLDSSYEQYFGPGTRLTVT.

CDR3 bases: TGTGCCAGCAGTGTTGGCAGGTGGCGGGATGGCTACACCTTC. Protein product: CASSVGRWRDGYTF. The rearrangement links TRBV6-5 to TRBJ1-2; D not resolved. Trimming left V 5 bases short and J 6 bases short, with 16 bases between. Germline lookup yields CDR1 MNHEY and CDR2 SVGAGI. The length of the CDR3 is 14 residues.

By frequency in the sample, this clonotype is medium-sized. The V gene is TRBV12-3 or TRBV12-4, the J gene TRBJ1-1; weak D call: TRBD1 (5 bases). V was cut by 5 bases and J by 4 bases, with 17 bases left in between. The CDR3 extends over 15 amino acids. CDR3 nucleotides: TGTGCCAGCAGTCTCTCCGGGGGGAAGGGCACTGAAGCTTTCTTT. It is translated as CASSLSGGKGTEAFF.

V and J are TRBV12-3 or TRBV12-4 and TRBJ2-2, with a weak D call TRBD2 (6 bases). Trimming pared 6 bases from V and 4 bases from J, leaving 21 bases between. This CDR3 spans 17 amino acids. This CDR3 is CASRTRGAQRVTGELFF. For the CDR3, the DNA is TGTGCCAGCAGGACAAGAGGAGCTCAGCGGGTCACCGGGGAGCTGTTTTTT.